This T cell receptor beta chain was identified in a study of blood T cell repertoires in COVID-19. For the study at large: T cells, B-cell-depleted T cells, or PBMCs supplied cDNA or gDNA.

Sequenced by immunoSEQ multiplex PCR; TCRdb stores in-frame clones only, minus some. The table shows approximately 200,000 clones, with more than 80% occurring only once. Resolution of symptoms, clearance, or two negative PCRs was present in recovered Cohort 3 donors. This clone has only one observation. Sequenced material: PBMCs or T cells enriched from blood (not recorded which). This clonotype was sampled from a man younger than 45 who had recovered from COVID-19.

CDR3 sequence (DNA): TGTGCCAGCAGCTTAGACGGGGGGAAGAACACAGATACGCAGTATTTT. Its translation is CASSLDGGKNTDTQYF. This rearrangement joins TRBV7-6 to TRBJ2-3, with 7 bases lining up with TRBD2. The CDR3 sequence is 16 residues long. J was trimmed by 2 bases and V by 1 base; bases with no gene match: 6. Germline values: CDR1 SGHVS, CDR2 FNYEAQ.